The 27 T cell receptor beta chains in this list originate from one sample, sequenced in a study of T cell repertoires in cytomegalovirus infection. Via MiXCR, TCRdb re-called the reads, giving one row per CDR3 protein. The data show fewer than 350,000 distinct CDR3 sequences, roughly a sixth seen once. Sequencing used PBMCs. The origin of the receptors is a human donor in good health (CMV status not recorded). Some clones in this sample may be carry-over from other donors' samples.

Many counts were recorded for this clonotype. The V gene is TRBV7-2, the J gene TRBJ2-4; D remains unclear. With 4 bases removed from V and 7 bases from J, the gap between germline ends came to 11 bases. This CDR3 comprises 13 residues. Germline lookup yields CDR1 SGHTA and CDR2 FQGNSA. For the CDR3, the DNA is TGTGCCAGCAGCTCTGGAGTCGGCAACATTCAGTACTTC. Translation gives CASSSGVGNIQYF.

In its sample, this clonotype was seen many times. The V and J genes are TRBV28 and TRBJ2-7; TRBD2 is a possible D gene (6 bases). Germline-derived CDR1 and CDR2 are MDHEN and SYDVKM. Trimming took 11 bases from V and 0 from J, leaving 26 bases between them. CDR3 length: 17 amino acids. CDR3 sequence (DNA): TGTGCCGCCACCCCGGCGGGGACCCACGAGAACTCCTACGAGCAGTACTTC. Translating it yields CAATPAGTHENSYEQYF.

V and J are TRBV29-1 and TRBJ2-5; 7 nucleotides line up with TRBD1. The CDR3 runs to 12 residues. CDR1 and CDR2 from the germline V gene are SQVTM and ANQGSEA. CDR3 DNA: TGCACCTATAGGGACAGCCAAGAGACCCAGTACTTC. Translating gives CTYRDSQETQYF.

This clonotype was counted many times. The gene calls are TRBV7-3 and TRBJ1-6, with a tentative D call TRBD1 (5 bases). Trimming shortened V by 5 bases and J by 0 bases, and 26 bases separated the two germline ends. This CDR3 has 21 residues. CDR1 is SGHTA, CDR2 FQGTGA, per germline. The CDR3 sequence is CASSTNRVGDPSTSYNSPLHF. The CDR3 DNA reads as TGTGCCAGCAGCACGAATCGGGTCGGGGACCCTTCGACCTCCTATAATTCACCCCTCCACTTT.

V usage is TRBV6-5 and J usage is TRBJ2-7; weak D call: TRBD1 (5 bases). V lost 0 bases and J 3 bases, leaving 6 bases between the germline ends. The CDR3 consists of 13 residues. CDR1 and CDR2 (germline): MNHEY, SVGAGI. The DNA of the CDR3 is TGTGCCAGCAGTTACTCTACAGGCTACGAGCAGTACTTC. This encodes CASSYSTGYEQYF.

V usage is TRBV7-2 and J usage is TRBJ2-5; a weak D match, TRBD1 (6 bases). Trimming removed 4 bases from V and 2 bases from J, with 11 bases in between. There are 14 residues in the CDR3. CDR1 SGHTA and CDR2 FQGNSA come from the germline V gene. For the CDR3, the DNA is TGTGCCAGCAGCTACCAGGGGTCACAAGAGACCCAGTACTTC. It is translated as CASSYQGSQETQYF. Filled out from reference TRBV7-2 and TRBJ2-5, the complete variable domain reads GAGVSQSPSNKVTEKGKDVELRCDPISGHTALYWYRQSLGQGLEFLIYFQGNSAPDKSGLPSDRFSAERTGGSVSTLTIQRTQQEDSAVYLCASSYQGSQETQYFGPGTRLLVL.

This clonotype was counted only a few times. The V and J genes are TRBV5-6 and TRBJ2-3; 12 bases are a match to TRBD2. CDR3 length: 16 residues. The germline CDR1 and CDR2 sequences are SGHDT and YYEEEE. With 1 base clipped from V and 2 bases from J, the junction kept 2 bases outside the gene matches. CDR3 protein: CASSLRTSGATDTQYF. The CDR3 DNA follows: TGTGCCAGCAGCTTGAGGACTAGCGGGGCCACAGATACGCAGTATTTT.

This clonotype was detected only a few times. The rearrangement links TRBV20-1 to TRBJ1-4; TRBD1 is a possible D gene (6 bases). Trimming took off 5 bases at V and 8 bases at J, with 21 bases between the two ends. The CDR3 extends over 15 amino acids. Germline V gene lookup returns CDR1 DFQATT and CDR2 SNEGSKA (reference sequence). The DNA of the CDR3 is TGCAGTGCTTCGGATAGTAGGGGGGTCGGAGAAAAACTGTTTTTT. Its translation is CSASDSRGVGEKLFF.

Many counts were recorded for this clonotype. V and J are TRBV7-2 and TRBJ2-3; possibly TRBD2 for D (7 bases). The V gene's germline CDR1 is SGHTA and CDR2 FQGNSA. Between the trimmed V and J ends, which lost 3 bases and 7 bases, there was a span of 14 bases. The length of the CDR3 is 14 residues. CDR3 residues: CASSFGGADNTQYF. CDR3 in DNA: TGTGCCAGCAGCTTTGGGGGGGCCGATAATACGCAGTATTTT.

This clonotype showed up just a few times. This chain links TRBV5-4 with TRBJ2-2, with 12 bases aligning to TRBD1. V lost 4 bases and J lost 7; bases outside the gene matches: 2. Germline CDR1 and CDR2: SGHNT and YYREEE (reference sequence). The CDR3 has 14 amino acids. The CDR3 nucleotides are TGTGCCAGCAGCGGGACAGGGGGCTTCGGGGAGCTGTTTTTT. Translating gives CASSGTGGFGELFF.

This rearrangement joins TRBV7-4 to TRBJ1-2, with 10 bases fitting TRBD1. The V and J ends lost 5 bases and 8 bases, in that order; junction bases with no gene match: 11. The CDR3 has 15 amino acids. Germline CDR1 is SGHVT and CDR2 is SQSDAQ. The CDR3 here is CASSEQGTGAQGYTF. The CDR3 nucleotides read TGTGCCAGCAGCGAACAAGGGACAGGGGCACAAGGCTACACCTTC.

This clonotype was picked up many times. The V gene is TRBV6-1, the J gene TRBJ2-7; TRBD1 aligns across 10 bases. The CDR3 is 14 residues long. V lost 6 bases, J lost 4 bases, and 6 bases stayed unmatched. Germline V gives CDR1 MNHNS, CDR2 SASEGT. Here the CDR3 DNA reads TGTGCCAGCAGCCGGGACAGGGGTAGATACGAGCAGTACTTC. Protein sequence: CASSRDRGRYEQYF.

This clonotype occurred a few times. The gene calls are TRBV6-5 and TRBJ2-7; 9 bases agree with TRBD1. CDR3 length: 16 amino acids. Germline CDR1 is MNHEY and CDR2 is SVGAGI. Losses at the gene ends were 2 bases for V and 2 bases for J; bases not matched to a gene: 7. Here the CDR3 reads CASSYIGGQGTYEQYF. The DNA of the CDR3 is TGTGCCAGCAGTTACATAGGGGGACAGGGAACCTACGAGCAGTACTTC.

This clonotype was picked up a small number of times. Here the CDR3 reads CASSLIGLAGYTGELFF. As DNA, the CDR3 is TGTGCCAGCAGTCTGATAGGACTAGCGGGATACACCGGGGAGCTGTTTTTT. The V gene is TRBV4-2, the J gene TRBJ2-2, with 12 positions matching TRBD2. The CDR3 has 17 residues. Germline CDR1 and CDR2: LGHNA and YNFKEQ. V lost 6 bases and J lost 3; bases outside the gene matches: 8.

In this sample, this clonotype turned up a few times. The chain uses TRBV7-9 and TRBJ2-7, with a tentative D call TRBD1 (6 bases). Germline lookup yields CDR1 SEHNR and CDR2 FQNEAQ (reference sequence). The V and J ends lost 4 bases and 3 bases respectively, with 13 bases between them. The CDR3 covers 14 residues. The CDR3 spells CASSSPRGNYEQYF. For the CDR3, the DNA is TGTGCCAGCAGCTCACCCAGGGGCAACTACGAGCAGTACTTC.

This clonotype was detected ten times or more. The chain links TRBV7-2 to TRBJ1-3; D unresolved. The CDR3 length is 15 residues. V was shortened by 4 bases and J by 0 bases, with 10 bases between the two germline ends. CDR1 and CDR2 from the germline V gene are SGHTA and FQGNSA. The CDR3 coding sequence is TGTGCCAGCAGCTCCCGGACTCACTCTGGAAACACCATATATTTT. Its protein product is CASSSRTHSGNTIYF.

Ten or more counts support this clonotype. The chain has TRBV28 and TRBJ1-5; D is perhaps TRBD1 (5 bases). The CDR3 is 17 amino acids. Trimming stripped 6 bases from V and 0 bases from J, with 18 bases between. CDR1 and CDR2 from the germline V gene are MDHEN and SYDVKM. The CDR3 coding sequence is TGTGCCAGCAGACCGGGACGGAGGTTTTATAGCAATCAGCCCCAGCATTTT. Protein product: CASRPGRRFYSNQPQHF.

This clonotype occurred a few times. V gene TRBV7-2 combines with J gene TRBJ1-2, with no clear D. CDR3 length: 13 residues. Deletions cut 5 bases from V and 5 bases from J, with 12 bases between. Germline CDR1 reads SGHTA; CDR2 reads FQGNSA. CDR3 protein: CASSQFSQYGYTF. The CDR3 bases are TGTGCCAGCAGCCAATTCAGCCAATATGGCTACACCTTC.

About this clonotype: One base away lies a much larger clone, so this may be a sequencing read error. The rearrangement links TRBV4-2 to TRBJ1-2; D is uncertain. The CDR3 totals 12 residues. The germline V gene encodes CDR1 LGHNA and CDR2 YNFKEQ. The DNA for the CDR3 is TGTGCCTGCAGCCTCGATAACTATGGCTACACCTTC. This codes for CACSLDNYGYTF.

This clonotype was seen a few times. The chain couples TRBV6-1 to TRBJ1-5; D is uncertain. V lost 6 bases to trimming and J lost 3 bases, with 15 bases between them. The CDR3 covers 15 residues. Germline assignment: CDR1 MNHNS and CDR2 SASEGT. The CDR3 nucleotides are TGTGCCAGCAGCCCCTCGGGGATTCTCAATCAGCCCCAGCATTTT. Protein: CASSPSGILNQPQHF.

The V call is TRBV5-1, the J call TRBJ2-2; D tentatively reads TRBD1 or TRBD2 (5 bases each). Germline V gives CDR1 SGHRS, CDR2 YFSETQ. The CDR3 covers 18 residues. Trimming left V 0 bases short and J 3 bases short, with 18 bases between. CDR3 residues: CASSLDGWGRADTGELFF. In nucleotides, the CDR3 is TGCGCCAGCAGCTTGGATGGTTGGGGACGCGCCGACACCGGGGAGCTGTTTTTT.

Here the CDR3 reads CASRYVGRGTNEKLFF. In DNA form, the CDR3 reads TGTGCCAGCAGATATGTAGGCAGGGGAACTAATGAAAAACTGTTTTTT. The V gene is TRBV7-9, the J gene TRBJ1-4; possibly TRBD1 for D (6 bases). Trimming removed 6 bases from V and 1 base from J, with 15 bases in between. This CDR3 contains 16 residues. Looked up from germline, CDR1 is SEHNR and CDR2 is FQNEAQ (reference sequence).

In its sample, this clonotype was seen a few times. The chain couples TRBV2 to TRBJ1-5; 9 bases are shared with TRBD1. This CDR3 comprises 15 residues. Germline V CDR1 and CDR2: SNHLY, FYNNEI. With 6 bases clipped from V and 4 bases from J, the junction kept 7 bases outside the gene matches. CDR3 sequence (DNA): TGTGCCAGCAGGGAGGACAGGGGAGGGAATCAGCCCCAGCATTTT. Its protein is CASREDRGGNQPQHF.

This clonotype was picked up many times. This chain uses TRBV7-9 with TRBJ2-1; D perhaps matches TRBD1 (5 bases). The germline V gene has CDR1 SEHNR and CDR2 FQNEAQ (reference sequence). Deletions cut 3 bases from V and 14 bases from J, with 17 bases between. The CDR3 spans 13 residues. Here the CDR3 reads CASSFSPRAPEFF. CDR3 nucleotide sequence: TGTGCCAGCAGCTTTAGCCCCAGGGCCCCGGAGTTCTTC.

About this clonotype: One base away lies a much larger clone, so this may be a sequencing read error. Likely a read error: the CDR3 ends without its conserved phenylalanine or tryptophan. This rearrangement joins TRBV28 to TRBJ1-6, with a possible D match to TRBD1 (5 bases). Germline loops: CDR1 MDHEN, CDR2 SYDVKM. Trimming removed 3 bases at V and 7 bases at J, with 13 bases between. The CDR3 consists of 15 residues. CDR3 region: CASSFAPGSNSPLHL. The DNA for the CDR3 is TGTGCCAGCAGTTTTGCGCCAGGGTCGAATTCACCCCTCCACCTT.

This chain uses TRBV9 with TRBJ2-7; no firm D call. The CDR3 covers 14 residues. V dropped 2 bases and J dropped 2 bases, with 11 bases sitting between them. Per the germline V gene, CDR1 is SGDLS and CDR2 is YYNGEE. CDR3 DNA sequence: TGTGCCAGCAGCGTCAATGGGATAGCCTACGAGCAGTACTTC. Protein product: CASSVNGIAYEQYF.

V gene TRBV19 combines with J gene TRBJ2-5; D remains ambiguous. The germline V and J ends were trimmed by 3 bases and 5 bases, with 10 bases remaining between them. The CDR3 covers 13 residues. Germline V gives CDR1 LNHDA, CDR2 SQIVND (reference sequence). The CDR3, as DNA: TGTGCCAGTAGTATGAGGTTCGACGAGACCCAGTACTTC. Encoded protein: CASSMRFDETQYF. Using reference TRBV19 and TRBJ2-5 for the parts outside the CDR3, the full variable domain is DGGITQSPKYLFRKEGQNVTLSCEQNLNHDAMYWYRQDPGQGLRLIYYSQIVNDFQKGDIAEGYSVSREKKESFPLTVTSAQKNPTAFYLCASSMRFDETQYFGPGTRLLVL.